The sequence of this T cell receptor (beta chain) was determined in a study of blood T cell repertoires in COVID-19. Libraries were prepared by immunoSEQ multiplex PCR; TCRdb keeps only in-frame clonotypes and omits some of them. The data contain some 29,000 clones, more than 80% of them singletons. Germline V gene lookup returns CDR1 SGHTA and CDR2 FQGTGA. The CDR3 contains 14 residues. Deletions cut 5 bases from V and 4 bases from J, with 14 bases between. This clone was recorded once. V usage is TRBV7-3 and J usage is TRBJ2-5; maybe TRBD2 (6 bases). The TCR originated in a human donor in a cohort sampled during active COVID-19. The specimen was peripheral blood. In DNA form, the CDR3 reads TGTGCCAGCAGCCCCGGAGGGGCCCCAGAGACCCAGTACTTC. Encoded protein: CASSPGGAPETQYF.